This T cell receptor (beta chain) was sequenced during a study of blood T cell repertoires in COVID-19. About the research overall: The study drew acute and convalescent COVID-19 samples from the United States, Italy and Spain. T cells, B-cell-depleted T cells, or PBMCs provided the cDNA or gDNA that served as material.

CDR3 size: 14 residues. The V end was cut by 0 bases, the J end by 0 bases, with 6 bases between. The Seattle patients joined while their infection was active and were tracked longitudinally afterward. The authors' processing: Counts of nucleated cells, estimated from reference gene primer amplification, were obtained. Sequencing used immunoSEQ multiplex PCR; TCRdb keeps in-frame clones, though not all of them. That table gives V, J and clone size, and the DNA gave D and trimming. Of 200,000 to 300,000 clones detected, about 82% appear once; the ten largest clones hold about 6%. The specimen was peripheral blood. This sequence joins TRBV23-1 and TRBJ2-7, with D perhaps matching TRBD2 (6 bases). TRBV23-1 is given ORF status, its function remaining uncertain. The clonotype comes from a woman aged 80 or older with COVID-19, enrolled during active disease. CDR3 DNA: TGCGCCAGCAGTCAATCGGAGGGCTCCTACGAGCAGTACTTC. It specifies CASSQSEGSYEQYF.